The clone carrying this TCR beta chain was recorded a few times. The antigen is undetermined. Those with hyperthyroidism were 18 to 65 years old, newly diagnosed, and ill for under 2 months. The data were obtained in a study of T cells in Graves' hyperthyroidism and ophthalmopathy. Amplified regions were TCR beta CDR3 sequences from RNA transcripts. First-round RT-PCR of the TCR CDR3 relied on the HTBI primer set. One entry per CDR3 protein results from TCRdb running MiXCR on the multiplex PCR reads. The sample yields around 620,000 distinct CDR3 sequences, under 20% seen once. CDR3 length equals 15 residues. Trimming took off 6 bases at V and 3 bases at J, with 17 bases between the two ends. From germline, CDR1 is MNHNS and CDR2 SASEGT. The study, taken as a whole, reports: Most thyroid clonotypes that were expanded above 0.001 also turned up in blood.

The V and J genes are TRBV6-1 and TRBJ1-1; a weak D match, TRBD1 (6 bases). The source material was blood. This clonotype was sampled from a woman in her 30s with Graves' hyperthyroidism. The CDR3 here is CASRDTTGRDTEAFF. For the CDR3, the DNA is TGTGCCAGCAGAGATACTACAGGGAGGGACACTGAAGCTTTCTTT.